This is a list of T cell receptor beta chains from one sample in a study of shared clonotypes between healthy human individuals. Clones were sequenced by immunoSEQ multiplex PCR, and TCRdb holds only the in-frame ones, with some missing. The sample carries approximately 2.1 million clones, approximately 93% recorded once. Sequenced material: naive CD4+ T cells from PBMCs. These receptors all come from a young man in good health. Some clones in this sample may be carry-over from other donors' samples. Each CDR3 is given with its conserved first and last residue. The order of the fields is CDR3 protein, CDR3 DNA, clone size, D gene, J gene, V gene. D genes are given only for firm matches. Some rows have no size entry. The others give once, few or many, or a class for an expanded clone.

CDR3aa: CAWSTGPNTEAFF
CDR3nt: TGTGCCTGGAGTACCGGACCGAACACTGAAGCTTTCTTT
abundance: -
d_gene: -
j_gene: TRBJ1-1
v_gene: TRBV30

CDR3aa: CASYSGDGANVLTF
CDR3nt: TGTGCCAGCTACAGCGGGGATGGGGCCAACGTCCTGACTTTC
abundance: -
d_gene: TRBD2
j_gene: TRBJ2-6
v_gene: TRBV7-3

CDR3aa: CASSQSPGNIQYF
CDR3nt: TGTGCCAGCAGCCAGAGCCCAGGGAACATTCAGTACTTC
abundance: -
d_gene: -
j_gene: TRBJ2-4
v_gene: TRBV7-2

CDR3aa: CASSYQGIYGYTF
CDR3nt: TGTGCCAGCAGTTACCAGGGAATCTATGGCTACACCTTC
abundance: -
d_gene: -
j_gene: TRBJ1-2
v_gene: TRBV6-5

CDR3aa: CASSHLERHTEAFF
CDR3nt: TGCGCCAGCAGCCACCTTGAGAGACACACTGAAGCTTTCTTT
abundance: -
d_gene: -
j_gene: TRBJ1-1
v_gene: TRBV4-1

CDR3aa: CASSSPGLVGDTQYF
CDR3nt: TGTGCCAGCAGCTCCCCCGGCCTGGTGGGAGATACGCAGTATTTT
abundance: -
d_gene: -
j_gene: TRBJ2-3
v_gene: TRBV11-3

CDR3aa: CASSPTGLAGGGIETQYF
CDR3nt: TGTGCCAGCTCACCGACCGGACTAGCGGGAGGCGGGATAGAGACCCAGTACTTC
abundance: -
d_gene: TRBD2
j_gene: TRBJ2-5
v_gene: TRBV18

CDR3aa: CASSLGTGSAYEQYF
CDR3nt: TGCGCCAGCAGCTTGGGGACAGGGAGTGCTTACGAGCAGTACTTC
abundance: -
d_gene: TRBD1
j_gene: TRBJ2-7
v_gene: TRBV5-1

CDR3aa: CASSADRGEQFF
CDR3nt: TGTGCCAGCAGCGCGGACAGGGGAGAGCAGTTCTTC
abundance: -
d_gene: TRBD1
j_gene: TRBJ2-1
v_gene: TRBV7-9

CDR3aa: CASSMRESFRELFF
CDR3nt: TGTGCCAGCAGTATGCGGGAGAGCTTTAGGGAGCTGTTTTTT
abundance: -
d_gene: TRBD2
j_gene: TRBJ2-2
v_gene: TRBV28

CDR3aa: CASSRGAAENYGYTF
CDR3nt: TGCGCCAGCAGCAGAGGCGCGGCGGAGAACTATGGCTACACCTTC
abundance: -
d_gene: -
j_gene: TRBJ1-2
v_gene: TRBV4-1

CDR3aa: CASSPRGGVAKNIQYF
CDR3nt: TGTGCCAGTAGCCCCCGGGGAGGAGTAGCCAAAAACATTCAGTACTTC
abundance: -
d_gene: -
j_gene: TRBJ2-4
v_gene: TRBV19

CDR3aa: CASSIGPYNEQFF
CDR3nt: TGTGCCAGTAGTATCGGGCCTTACAATGAGCAGTTCTTC
abundance: -
d_gene: -
j_gene: TRBJ2-1
v_gene: TRBV19

CDR3aa: CASSLTGDSEQYF
CDR3nt: TGTGCCAGCAGCTTAACAGGGGATAGCGAGCAGTACTTC
abundance: -
d_gene: TRBD1
j_gene: TRBJ2-7
v_gene: TRBV11-3

CDR3aa: CASSLFLTATEAFF
CDR3nt: TGTGCCAGCAGCTTATTTTTGACAGCCACTGAAGCTTTCTTT
abundance: -
d_gene: -
j_gene: TRBJ1-1
v_gene: TRBV7-8

CDR3aa: CASSQDHAMGAQGQPQHF
CDR3nt: TGCGCCAGCAGCCAAGATCACGCCATGGGGGCGCAGGGTCAGCCCCAGCATTTT
abundance: -
d_gene: -
j_gene: TRBJ1-5
v_gene: TRBV4-1

CDR3aa: CASSEAAGSWQYF
CDR3nt: TGTGCCAGCAGTGAAGCGGCGGGAAGCTGGCAGTACTTC
abundance: -
d_gene: -
j_gene: TRBJ2-7
v_gene: TRBV6-1

CDR3aa: CASQREGRSTDTQYF
CDR3nt: TGCGCCAGCCAGCGGGAGGGGAGGAGCACAGATACGCAGTATTTT
abundance: -
d_gene: TRBD2
j_gene: TRBJ2-3
v_gene: TRBV5-1

CDR3aa: CASGGVASYEQYF
CDR3nt: TGCGCCAGCGGGGGAGTGGCCTCCTACGAGCAGTACTTC
abundance: few
d_gene: -
j_gene: TRBJ2-7
v_gene: TRBV4-1

CDR3aa: CASSQQTGVGTGELFF
CDR3nt: TGCGCCAGCAGCCAACAAACAGGGGTCGGGACCGGGGAGCTGTTTTTT
abundance: -
d_gene: TRBD1
j_gene: TRBJ2-2
v_gene: TRBV4-3

CDR3aa: CASSLDRVGTEAFF
CDR3nt: TGTGCCAGCAGTCTGGACAGGGTTGGCACTGAAGCTTTCTTT
abundance: -
d_gene: TRBD1
j_gene: TRBJ1-1
v_gene: TRBV2

CDR3aa: CASSLQREGGTDTQYF
CDR3nt: TGCGCCAGCAGCCTGCAGCGGGAGGGCGGCACAGATACGCAGTATTTT
abundance: -
d_gene: TRBD2
j_gene: TRBJ2-3
v_gene: TRBV4-1

CDR3aa: CASSDSGLSYEQYF
CDR3nt: TGTGCCAGTAGTGATTCCGGACTAAGCTACGAGCAGTACTTC
abundance: -
d_gene: -
j_gene: TRBJ2-7
v_gene: TRBV19

CDR3aa: CASSWTSGRNNEQFF
CDR3nt: TGTGCCAGCAGCTGGACTAGCGGGAGAAATAATGAGCAGTTCTTC
abundance: -
d_gene: TRBD2
j_gene: TRBJ2-1
v_gene: TRBV11-2

CDR3aa: CSVEASLGGNTIYF
CDR3nt: TGCAGCGTTGAAGCCTCCCTCGGCGGAAACACCATATATTTT
abundance: once
d_gene: -
j_gene: TRBJ1-3
v_gene: TRBV29-1

CDR3aa: CASSAVAGTGELFF
CDR3nt: TGTGCCAGCAGTGCGGTGGCGGGCACCGGGGAGCTGTTTTTT
abundance: -
d_gene: -
j_gene: TRBJ2-2
v_gene: TRBV6-1

CDR3aa: CASSSTRNEQYF
CDR3nt: TGTGCCAGCAGCTCTACTAGAAACGAGCAGTACTTC
abundance: -
d_gene: -
j_gene: TRBJ2-7
v_gene: TRBV7-2

CDR3aa: CATITGGWAGELFF
CDR3nt: TGTGCCACAATTACAGGGGGCTGGGCCGGGGAGCTGTTTTTT
abundance: -
d_gene: TRBD1
j_gene: TRBJ2-2
v_gene: TRBV6-1

CDR3aa: CASSLDPGGREQYF
CDR3nt: TGTGCCAGCAGCTTGGACCCAGGGGGCAGGGAGCAGTACTTC
abundance: -
d_gene: TRBD1
j_gene: TRBJ2-7
v_gene: TRBV7-3

CDR3aa: CASRLAGDGQPQHF
CDR3nt: TGTGCCAGCCGATTGGCAGGGGATGGTCAGCCCCAGCATTTT
abundance: -
d_gene: -
j_gene: TRBJ1-5
v_gene: TRBV6-1

CDR3aa: CASSVSATNLYEQYF
CDR3nt: TGTGCCAGCAGCGTCTCGGCGACCAATTTATACGAGCAGTACTTC
abundance: -
d_gene: -
j_gene: TRBJ2-7
v_gene: TRBV9

CDR3aa: CASSQRGGYGYTF
CDR3nt: TGCGCCAGCAGCCAACGGGGGGGCTATGGCTACACCTTC
abundance: -
d_gene: -
j_gene: TRBJ1-2
v_gene: TRBV5-1

CDR3aa: CASSQGPAQGGNQPQHF
CDR3nt: TGCGCCAGCAGCCAGGGACCGGCTCAGGGTGGCAATCAGCCCCAGCATTTT
abundance: -
d_gene: -
j_gene: TRBJ1-5
v_gene: TRBV4-1

CDR3aa: CASRSDTLTNYGYTF
CDR3nt: TGTGCCAGCAGATCGGACACACTTACCAACTATGGCTACACCTTC
abundance: once
d_gene: -
j_gene: TRBJ1-2
v_gene: TRBV7-9

CDR3aa: CASSPALAGVGNEQFF
CDR3nt: TGCGCCAGCAGCCCGGCCCTAGCGGGAGTAGGCAATGAGCAGTTCTTC
abundance: -
d_gene: TRBD2
j_gene: TRBJ2-1
v_gene: TRBV5-1

CDR3aa: CASRKTATQGGEQYF
CDR3nt: TGTGCCAGCAGGAAGACAGCTACGCAGGGCGGCGAGCAGTACTTC
abundance: once
d_gene: -
j_gene: TRBJ2-7
v_gene: TRBV6-6

CDR3aa: CASSLDPPALQETQYF
CDR3nt: TGCGCCAGCAGCTTAGATCCCCCGGCCCTTCAAGAGACCCAGTACTTC
abundance: -
d_gene: -
j_gene: TRBJ2-5
v_gene: TRBV5-1

CDR3aa: CASSLIEAGANVLTF
CDR3nt: TGTGCCAGCAGTCTAATAGAGGCTGGGGCCAACGTCCTGACTTTC
abundance: once
d_gene: -
j_gene: TRBJ2-6
v_gene: TRBV27

CDR3aa: CASNGGIYNEQFF
CDR3nt: TGTGCCAGTAACGGCGGGATCTACAATGAGCAGTTCTTC
abundance: -
d_gene: -
j_gene: TRBJ2-1
v_gene: TRBV19